This section outlines one TCR beta chain sequence together with its context. These data come from a study of patients and donors after allogeneic stem cell transplantation. Germline CDR1 reads MNHEY; CDR2 reads SMNVEV (reference sequence). V lost 6 bases, J lost 6 bases, and 11 bases stayed unmatched. The CDR3 extends over 17 amino acids. TCRdb independently ran MiXCR on the RT-PCR reads; one entry per CDR3 protein. The sample includes roughly 960,000 distinct CDR3 sequences, roughly 17% of them seen just once. The chain has TRBV27 and TRBJ1-6; the match to TRBD1 covers 10 bases. This clonotype originated in a human donor who was either an allogeneic HSCT recipient or a stem cell or donor lymphocyte infusion donor (not recorded which). It is not recorded whose cells these are; they may come from a transplant donor. The sequencing input was blood, either unsorted or a sorted T cell fraction (not recorded which). The CDR3 nucleotides are TGTGCCAGCAGCCCCGACGTCCGGGACAGGGGTAATTCACCCCTCCACTTT. This codes for CASSPDVRDRGNSPLHF.